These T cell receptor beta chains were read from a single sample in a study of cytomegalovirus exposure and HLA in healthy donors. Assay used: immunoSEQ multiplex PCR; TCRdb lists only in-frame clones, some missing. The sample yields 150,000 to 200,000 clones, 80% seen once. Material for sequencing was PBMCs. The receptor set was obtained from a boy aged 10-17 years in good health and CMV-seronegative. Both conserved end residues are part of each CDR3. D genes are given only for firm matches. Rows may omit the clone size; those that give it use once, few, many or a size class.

CDR3: CASSLGTGGYGYTF
DNA: TGTGCCAGCAGCTTAGGGACAGGGGGGTATGGCTACACCTTC
V: TRBV7-3
J: TRBJ1-2
D: TRBD1
size: once

CDR3: CASSITSTYEQYF
DNA: TGTGCCAGTAGTATAACTAGCACGTACGAGCAGTACTTC
V: TRBV19
J: TRBJ2-7
D: NA
size: few

CDR3: CASSLNGGTNTGELFF
DNA: TGTGCCAGCAGCTTAAATGGGGGGACGAACACCGGGGAGCTGTTTTTT
V: TRBV11-2
J: TRBJ2-2
D: NA
size: NA

CDR3: CASSERRDRDSWGYTF
DNA: TGCGCCAGCAGTGAGCGCCGGGACAGGGATTCGTGGGGCTACACCTTC
V: TRBV10-2
J: TRBJ1-2
D: TRBD1
size: NA

CDR3: CAWTGGSRISYTF
DNA: TGTGCCTGGACCGGCGGCAGCCGCATCAGCTACACCTTC
V: TRBV30
J: TRBJ1-2
D: NA
size: NA

CDR3: CASSPSGILYEQYF
DNA: TGTGCCAGCAGCCCAAGCGGGATCCTCTACGAGCAGTACTTC
V: TRBV14
J: TRBJ2-7
D: TRBD2
size: NA

CDR3: CASNLGTGTTPLHF
DNA: TGTGCCAGTAATTTAGGGACAGGGACTACACCCCTCCACTTT
V: TRBV19
J: TRBJ1-6
D: TRBD1
size: NA

CDR3: CASSLAIGGETQYF
DNA: TGTGCCAGCAGCTTAGCGATAGGAGGAGAGACCCAGTACTTC
V: TRBV7-6
J: TRBJ2-5
D: NA
size: NA

CDR3: CASSHGQTNYGYTF
DNA: TGTGCCAGCAGCCATGGACAGACCAACTATGGCTACACCTTC
V: TRBV6-6
J: TRBJ1-2
D: NA
size: NA

CDR3: CASSSHFGRESDEQYF
DNA: TGTGCCAGTAGTTCCCACTTCGGACGGGAAAGTGACGAGCAGTACTTC
V: TRBV19
J: TRBJ2-7
D: NA
size: NA

CDR3: CASSFDYRTDEGYTF
DNA: TGTGCCAGCAGCTTTGATTACAGGACAGACGAAGGCTACACCTTC
V: TRBV7-8
J: TRBJ1-2
D: NA
size: NA

CDR3: CSSSPGAYRGPGPQPQHF
DNA: TGTTCCAGCAGCCCAGGGGCTTACAGGGGGCCCGGGCCCCAGCCCCAGCATTTT
V: TRBV7-9
J: TRBJ1-5
D: TRBD1
size: few

CDR3: CASSQGQGETEAFF
DNA: TGTGCCAGCTCCCAAGGACAGGGCGAAACTGAAGCTTTCTTT
V: TRBV18
J: TRBJ1-1
D: TRBD1
size: NA

CDR3: CASSTPGLTEKLFF
DNA: TGTGCCAGTAGTACCCCCGGACTGACTGAAAAACTGTTTTTT
V: TRBV19
J: TRBJ1-4
D: NA
size: NA

CDR3: CASGLGHSNEKLFF
DNA: TGTGCTAGTGGTTTGGGACACTCTAATGAAAAACTGTTTTTT
V: TRBV12-5
J: TRBJ1-4
D: NA
size: NA

CDR3: CASSLVAGADTGELFF
DNA: TGTGCCAGCAGCTTGGTTGCGGGGGCCGATACCGGGGAGCTGTTTTTT
V: TRBV5-4
J: TRBJ2-2
D: NA
size: NA

CDR3: CASGSISGGLTDTQYF
DNA: TGTGCTAGTGGTTCCATTAGCGGGGGACTCACAGATACGCAGTATTTT
V: TRBV12-5
J: TRBJ2-3
D: TRBD2
size: NA

CDR3: CSALTSTDTQYF
DNA: TGCAGCGCCCTGACATCTACAGATACGCAGTATTTT
V: TRBV29-1
J: TRBJ2-3
D: NA
size: few

CDR3: CASSWGQGASYEQYF
DNA: TGTGCCAGCAGCTGGGGACAGGGGGCCTCCTACGAGCAGTACTTC
V: TRBV5-4
J: TRBJ2-7
D: TRBD1
size: NA

CDR3: CASSADSNYGYTF
DNA: TGTGCCAGCTCAGCGGACAGTAACTATGGCTACACCTTC
V: TRBV18
J: TRBJ1-2
D: NA
size: few

CDR3: CASSLDTLAGRNEQFF
DNA: TGTGCCAGCAGCTTAGATACACTAGCGGGTCGCAATGAGCAGTTCTTC
V: TRBV11-2
J: TRBJ2-1
D: TRBD2
size: NA

CDR3: CASGAANLSEQFF
DNA: TGTGCCAGCGGGGCCGCTAATCTGAGTGAGCAGTTCTTC
V: TRBV6-5
J: TRBJ2-1
D: NA
size: NA

CDR3: CASSIEEGRMHGYTF
DNA: TGTGCCAGTAGTATAGAAGAAGGCAGGATGCACGGCTACACCTTC
V: TRBV19
J: TRBJ1-2
D: NA
size: NA

CDR3: CASSPDRENTGELFF
DNA: TGTGCCAGCTCACCGGACAGGGAGAACACCGGGGAGCTGTTTTTT
V: TRBV18
J: TRBJ2-2
D: TRBD1
size: NA

CDR3: CASSFWGLDRTDTQYF
DNA: TGTGCCAGCAGCTTTTGGGGACTTGATCGCACAGATACGCAGTATTTT
V: TRBV5-6
J: TRBJ2-3
D: NA
size: few

CDR3: CASSLGRYNEKLFF
DNA: TGTGCCAGCAGCTTAGGGAGATATAATGAAAAACTGTTTTTT
V: TRBV7-2
J: TRBJ1-4
D: NA
size: NA

CDR3: CASSLSGLDEQFF
DNA: TGCGCCAGCAGCTTGTCTGGCCTTGATGAGCAGTTCTTC
V: TRBV5-1
J: TRBJ2-1
D: NA
size: NA

CDR3: CASSFLTGEAYGYTF
DNA: TGTGCCAGCAGCTTCCTTACAGGGGAGGCGTATGGCTACACCTTC
V: TRBV5-8
J: TRBJ1-2
D: TRBD1
size: NA

CDR3: CASSGTGTGAALESPLHF
DNA: TGTGCCAGCAGTGGAACCGGGACAGGGGCCGCCTTGGAATCACCCCTCCACTTT
V: TRBV6-1
J: TRBJ1-6
D: TRBD1
size: NA

CDR3: CSVGKSGGRTDTQYF
DNA: TGCAGCGTTGGGAAAAGCGGGGGACGCACAGATACGCAGTATTTT
V: TRBV29-1
J: TRBJ2-3
D: TRBD2
size: NA

CDR3: CASSSGVSGQLNMNTEAFF
DNA: TGTGCCAGCAGCTCGGGGGTCTCGGGACAGCTAAATATGAACACTGAAGCTTTCTTT
V: TRBV7-8
J: TRBJ1-1
D: TRBD1
size: NA

CDR3: CASSLAQGASQPQHF
DNA: TGTGCCAGCAGCTTAGCGCAGGGGGCAAGTCAGCCCCAGCATTTT
V: TRBV7-2
J: TRBJ1-5
D: TRBD1
size: NA

CDR3: CASSPGQGAGGYTF
DNA: TGTGCCAGCAGCCCGGGACAGGGGGCCGGAGGCTACACCTTC
V: TRBV6-5
J: TRBJ1-2
D: TRBD1
size: NA

CDR3: CASSLRAGGPYEQYF
DNA: TGTGCCAGCAGTTTACGAGCGGGAGGCCCTTACGAGCAGTACTTC
V: TRBV28
J: TRBJ2-7
D: TRBD2
size: NA

CDR3: CASSLIRQGLISKLFF
DNA: TGTGCCAGCAGCTTGATCAGGCAGGGCCTAATTAGTAAACTGTTTTTT
V: TRBV5-6
J: TRBJ1-4
D: NA
size: NA

CDR3: CASSPNYSNQPQHF
DNA: TGTGCCAGCTCGCCGAACTATAGCAATCAGCCCCAGCATTTT
V: TRBV18
J: TRBJ1-5
D: NA
size: NA

CDR3: CASSKGGSGANVLTF
DNA: TGTGCCAGCAGTAAAGGAGGGTCTGGGGCCAACGTCCTGACTTTC
V: TRBV7-3
J: TRBJ2-6
D: NA
size: NA

CDR3: CASSQDGAGWEGEKLFF
DNA: TGCGCCAGCAGCCAAGATGGTGCAGGGTGGGAGGGCGAAAAACTGTTTTTT
V: TRBV4-3
J: TRBJ1-4
D: NA
size: NA

CDR3: CASSRAQGLGYTF
DNA: TGTGCCAGCAGCCGCGCGCAGGGGCTCGGCTACACCTTC
V: TRBV14
J: TRBJ1-2
D: NA
size: NA

CDR3: CASSLTTGTVNYGYTF
DNA: TGTGCCAGCAGTCTTACAACCGGGACAGTAAACTATGGCTACACCTTC
V: TRBV11-2
J: TRBJ1-2
D: TRBD1
size: NA

CDR3: CASSYSGLATNEKLFF
DNA: TGTGCCAGCAGTTACTCTGGGCTTGCAACTAATGAAAAACTGTTTTTT
V: TRBV6-5
J: TRBJ1-4
D: NA
size: NA

CDR3: CAGGNEKLFF
DNA: TGCGCTGGGGGCAATGAAAAACTGTTTTTT
V: TRBV30
J: TRBJ1-4
D: NA
size: NA

CDR3: CASREDPFPPTEAFF
DNA: TGTGCCAGCAGGGAGGACCCCTTTCCCCCCACTGAAGCTTTCTTT
V: TRBV5-4
J: TRBJ1-1
D: NA
size: NA

CDR3: CASSRTGGRQETQYF
DNA: TGTGCCAGCAGTCGAACAGGGGGTCGCCAAGAGACCCAGTACTTC
V: TRBV2
J: TRBJ2-5
D: TRBD1
size: once

CDR3: CASDRGPTGELFF
DNA: TGTGCTTCGGACAGGGGCCCCACCGGGGAGCTGTTTTTT
V: TRBV19
J: TRBJ2-2
D: TRBD1
size: NA